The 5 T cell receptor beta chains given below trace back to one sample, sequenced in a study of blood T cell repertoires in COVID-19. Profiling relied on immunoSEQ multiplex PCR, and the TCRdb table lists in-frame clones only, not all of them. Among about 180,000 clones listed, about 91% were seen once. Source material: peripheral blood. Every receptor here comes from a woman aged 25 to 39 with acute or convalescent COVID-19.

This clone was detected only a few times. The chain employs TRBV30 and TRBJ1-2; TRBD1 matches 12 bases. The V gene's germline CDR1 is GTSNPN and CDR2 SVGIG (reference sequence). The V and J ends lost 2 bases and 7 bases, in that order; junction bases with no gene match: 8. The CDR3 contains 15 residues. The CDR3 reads CAWSIRDRGLAGYTF. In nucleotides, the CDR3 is TGTGCCTGGAGTATCCGGGACAGGGGGCTGGCTGGCTACACCTTC. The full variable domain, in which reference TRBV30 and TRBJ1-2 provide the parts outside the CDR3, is SQTIHQWPATLVQPVGSPLSLECTVEGTSNPNLYWYRQAAGRGLQLLFYSVGIGQISSEVPQNLSASRPQDRQFILSSKKLLLSDSGFYLCAWSIRDRGLAGYTFGSGTRLTVV.

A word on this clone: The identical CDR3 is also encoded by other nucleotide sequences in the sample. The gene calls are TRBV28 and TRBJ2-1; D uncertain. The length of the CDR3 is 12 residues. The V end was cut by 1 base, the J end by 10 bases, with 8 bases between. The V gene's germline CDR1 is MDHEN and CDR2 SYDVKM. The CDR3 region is CASSLLSREQFF. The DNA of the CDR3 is TGTGCCAGCAGTTTATTGTCCCGGGAGCAGTTCTTC.

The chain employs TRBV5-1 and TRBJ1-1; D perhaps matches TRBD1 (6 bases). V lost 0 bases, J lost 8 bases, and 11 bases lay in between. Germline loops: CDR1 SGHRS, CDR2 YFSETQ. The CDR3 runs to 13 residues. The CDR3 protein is CASSLGGTPEAFF. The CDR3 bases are TGCGCCAGCAGCTTGGGAGGGACACCAGAAGCTTTCTTT. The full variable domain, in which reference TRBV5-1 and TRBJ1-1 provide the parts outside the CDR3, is KAGVTQTPRYLIKTRGQQVTLSCSPISGHRSVSWYQQTPGQGLQFLFEYFSETQRNKGNFPGRFSGRQFSNSRSEMNVSTLELGDSALYLCASSLGGTPEAFFGQGTRLTVV.

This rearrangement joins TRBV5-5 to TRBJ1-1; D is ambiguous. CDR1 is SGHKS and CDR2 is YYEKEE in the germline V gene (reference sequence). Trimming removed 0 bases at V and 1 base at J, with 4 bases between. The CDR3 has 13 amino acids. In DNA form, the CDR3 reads TGTGCCAGCAGCTTGGGAGGGAACACTGAAGCTTTCTTT. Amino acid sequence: CASSLGGNTEAFF.

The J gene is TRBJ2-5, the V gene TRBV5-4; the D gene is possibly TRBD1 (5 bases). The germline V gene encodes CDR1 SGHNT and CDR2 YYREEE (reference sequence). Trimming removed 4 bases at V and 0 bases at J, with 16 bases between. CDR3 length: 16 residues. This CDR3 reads CASSDARVGNQETQYF. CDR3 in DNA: TGTGCCAGCAGCGACGCCAGGGTAGGAAACCAAGAGACCCAGTACTTC.